The next 15 T cell receptor beta chains were all read from a single sample in a study of CD8 T cells in ankylosing spondylitis. MiXCR, applied by TCRdb to the 5' RACE reads, yields one record per CDR3 protein. The sample shows 35,000 to 50,000 distinct CDR3 sequences, 8% to 13% of them seen only once. The sequenced sample was blood, either unsorted or a sorted T cell fraction (not recorded which). These receptors were collected from a male donor with ankylosing spondylitis or in good health (not recorded which).

The table lists this clonotype with a few counts. This chain connects TRBV19 to TRBJ1-5; D may be TRBD1 (6 bases). CDR1 and CDR2 from the germline V gene are LNHDA and SQIVND (reference sequence). V was clipped by 7 bases and J by 5 bases, with 15 bases between them. The CDR3 length is 14 residues. CDR3 protein: CASKPGTLDQPQHF. Here the CDR3 DNA reads TGTGCCAGTAAGCCGGGGACATTAGATCAGCCCCAGCATTTT.

This clonotype was picked up many times. The rearrangement uses TRBV15 and TRBJ2-7; 8 nucleotides align to TRBD2. Germline CDR1 and CDR2: LNHNV and YYDKDF (reference sequence). V lost 5 bases, J lost 6 bases, and 12 bases stayed unmatched. CDR3 length: 15 residues. The CDR3, as DNA: TGTGCCACCAGCCCCTGGCGGGGGGATTTGGCCGAGCAGTACTTC. It yields the protein CATSPWRGDLAEQYF.

This chain joins TRBV5-5 and TRBJ1-5; no clear D gene. The CDR3 extends over 15 amino acids. V lost 0 bases to trimming and J lost 1 base, with 8 bases between them. Germline V lookup: CDR1 SGHKS, CDR2 YYEKEE (reference sequence). Written as DNA, the CDR3 is TGTGCCAGCAGCTTGGGGACGGCGAGCAATCAGCCCCAGCATTTT. Translated: CASSLGTASNQPQHF. The entire variable domain, with the rest obtained from reference TRBV5-5 and TRBJ1-5, is as follows: DAGVTQSPTHLIKTRGQQVTLRCSPISGHKSVSWYQQVLGQGPQFIFQYYEKEERGRGNFPDRFSARQFPNYSSELNVNALLLGDSALYLCASSLGTASNQPQHFGDGTRLSIL.

This clonotype was observed many times. This chain uses TRBV7-8 with TRBJ2-2, with 11 bases matching TRBD2. Germline CDR1 SGHVS, CDR2 FQNEAQ. The length of the CDR3 is 16 residues. After removal of 6 bases from V and 2 bases from J, the junction contained 5 bases not matched to a gene. CDR3 nucleotides: TGTGCCAGCAGTCAAACTAGCGGGGGTAACACCGGGGAGCTGTTTTTT. Translated, it gives CASSQTSGGNTGELFF.

This clonotype was detected ten times or more. This sequence joins TRBV18 and TRBJ2-5; D is uncertain. The germline CDR1 and CDR2 sequences are KGHSH and LQKENI. Between the trimmed V and J ends, which lost 2 bases and 4 bases, there was a span of 5 bases. The CDR3 is 12 residues long. The DNA of the CDR3 is TGTGCCAGCTCACCATCTACAGAGACCCAGTACTTC. Protein: CASSPSTETQYF.

The table lists this clonotype with a count of one. The CDR3 coding sequence is TGTGCCAGCAAGGAGACAAATGAAAAACTGTTTTTT. Translated: CASKETNEKLFF. The chain carries TRBV2 and TRBJ1-4; D is uncertain. Germline V CDR1 and CDR2: SNHLY, FYNNEI. The CDR3 loop spans 12 amino acids. V dropped 7 bases and J dropped 5 bases, with 8 bases sitting between them.

Many counts were recorded for this clonotype. V usage is TRBV3-1 and J usage is TRBJ1-2; D call uncertain. Trimming stripped 5 bases from V and 0 bases from J, with 13 bases between. This CDR3 contains 15 residues. Germline CDR1 reads LGHDT; CDR2 reads YNNKEL (reference sequence). DNA of the CDR3: TGTGCCAGCAGCTCCCCGACATATACTAACTATGGCTACACCTTC. Translated, it gives CASSSPTYTNYGYTF.

J is TRBJ2-3 and V is TRBV6-1; 10 positions match TRBD2. Germline V gene data show CDR1 as MNHNS and CDR2 as SASEGT. V shed 9 bases, J shed 6 bases, and the junction held 6 bases outside the gene matches. The CDR3 consists of 13 residues. The CDR3 DNA follows: TGTGCCAGAACTGATAGCGGGGGGGATACGCAGTATTTT. This codes for CARTDSGGDTQYF.

There are many counts of this clonotype. This chain links TRBV5-8 with TRBJ2-2; 10 nucleotides line up with TRBD1. J was trimmed by 0 bases and V by 3 bases; bases with no gene match: 2. Germline loops: CDR1 SGHTS, CDR2 YDEGEE. The CDR3 extends over 16 amino acids. This CDR3 reads CASSSTGGANTGELFF. In DNA, the CDR3 is TGTGCCAGCAGCTCGACAGGGGGCGCGAACACCGGGGAGCTGTTTTTT.

This clonotype was found many times. J is TRBJ2-3 and V is TRBV5-1; D remains unclear. The CDR3 contains 12 residues. Trimming cost V 5 bases and J 2 bases, with 6 bases left between them. The germline gives CDR1 SGHRS, CDR2 YFSETQ. This chain's CDR3 is CASRGSTDTQYF. The CDR3 bases are TGCGCCAGCAGAGGGTCCACAGATACGCAGTATTTT.

The CDR3 region has the DNA TGTGCCAGCAACTTGCGGGTGGGGGAGCTGTTTTTT. Protein sequence: CASNLRVGELFF. The chain uses TRBV11-2 and TRBJ2-2; tentatively, D is TRBD2 (5 bases). The CDR3 contains 12 residues. Germline assignment: CDR1 SGHAT and CDR2 FQNNGV. V shed 7 bases and J shed 8 bases, with 11 bases lying between them. The variable domain in full, with the rest retrieved from reference TRBV11-2 and TRBJ2-2, is EAGVAQSPRYKIIEKRQSVAFWCNPISGHATLYWYQQILGQGPKLLIQFQNNGVVDDSQLPKDRFSAERLKGVDSTLKIQPAKLEDSAVYLCASNLRVGELFFGEGSRLTVL.

This clonotype was counted ten times or more. The V gene is TRBV5-5, the J gene TRBJ2-2; no clear D gene. CDR1 is SGHKS, CDR2 YYEKEE, per germline (reference sequence). The CDR3 extends over 15 amino acids. Trimming cost V 2 bases and J 5 bases, with 13 bases left between them. The CDR3 reads CASSFWIQRTGELFF. CDR3 DNA: TGTGCCAGCAGCTTTTGGATACAGCGTACCGGGGAGCTGTTTTTT.

Turning to this clonotype: Sequence at one end of the junction differs from germline and may be a read error. The rearrangement joins TRBV7-6 to TRBJ2-1; no clear D. Germline CDR1 is SGHVS and CDR2 is FNYEAQ. The CDR3 is 17 amino acids. Here the CDR3 reads CASSPDMPEASYNEHFF. DNA for the CDR3: TGTGCCAGCAGCCCGGATATGCCAGAAGCCTCCTACAATGAGCATTTCTTC.

Only a few counts were recorded for this clonotype. Here the CDR3 reads CASSPEVRTEAFF. The CDR3 DNA is TGTGCCAGCTCACCAGAGGTTCGCACTGAAGCTTTCTTT. The chain has TRBV18 and TRBJ1-1, with D unresolved. CDR3 length: 13 amino acids. The germline gives CDR1 KGHSH, CDR2 LQKENI. Trimming pared 2 bases from V and 4 bases from J, leaving 8 bases between.

This clonotype was found many times. The J gene is TRBJ2-5, the V gene TRBV5-1, with 12 bases lining up with TRBD1. The length of the CDR3 is 16 residues. V was clipped by 4 bases and J by 5 bases; unmatched bases: 9. The germline CDR1 and CDR2 sequences are SGHRS and YFSETQ. In nucleotides, the CDR3 is TGCGCCAGCAGCCGCTCCGGGACAGGGGGCCGGGAGACCCAGTACTTC. Its protein product is CASSRSGTGGRETQYF.